This TCR beta chain is from a study of identical twins (dated by TCRdb to about 2016). Regarding the complete study: To test whether fetal clonotypes persist, the study used deep sequencing on TCR alpha and beta repertoires from monozygotic twins, unrelated adults of various ages, and cord blood. To rule out contamination, replicate twin experiments were performed at different times with different library preparation protocols. Beyond this particular receptor, the publication reports: Recombination models systematically underestimated out-of-frame TCR alpha sharing in monozygotic twins but agreed with sharing between unrelated individuals. Fewer insertions were carried by abundant cord blood beta clonotypes, a similar but weaker trend appeared in young adult naive repertoires, and no such trend appeared in memory repertoires. Because the same donors could not be followed over many years, conclusions were based on cross-sectional statistical analysis. Excess twin sharing in beta out-of-frame sequences was weaker because fewer shared sequences lowered the signal-to-noise ratio. Invariant T cells such as MAIT and iNKT could partly confound zero-insertion analyses, although diverse VJ usage argued against such confounding for most clonotypes. Out-of-frame TCR alpha sequences shared between twins showed an excess of low generation-probability sequences compared with coincidental sharing between unrelated individuals.

Library preparation employed 5' RACE. Sequencing relied on an Illumina HiSeq 2000. A universal primer binding site was added through template switching, and the final cDNA carried a unique molecular identifier so that TCR cDNA molecules could be counted accurately. Specific primers in the conserved constant-segment region were used to synthesize first-strand cDNA for TCR alpha and beta chains. To control for contamination, every cDNA library carried two barcodes: a SMART-Mk sample barcode plus Illumina barcodes. TruSeq adapter sequences, together with Illumina sample barcodes, were added in two successive PCR steps. The Illumina HiSeq platform was used with custom primers to sequence TCR alpha and beta cDNA libraries. The study's own analysis went as follows. MiGEC was used to process raw reads and extract unique molecular identifiers, and MiXCR was used to find CDR3 positions. Recombination models were inferred per individual with the repgenHMM and IGoR tools using an EM algorithm. Shared clonotypes were analyzed with the tcR package in R, and sharing was normalized by the product of cloneset sizes. Out-of-frame nonproductive sequences were analyzed to study raw recombination free of thymic and clonal selection effects. The raw public reads went through TCRdb reprocessing: fastp at Q25, MiXCR clone calling, in-frame beta chains kept. Rows with one shared CDR3 protein collapse into an entry with the most common genes and DNA. The V and J calls here are based on TCRdb, not the publication. For this sample there are 650,000 to 800,000 distinct CDR3 sequences; around 8.3% appear just once. Together, the top ten hold 0.75% to 1% of the sample.

The V end loses 5 bases and the J end loses 0 bases, and a stretch of 11 bases separates them. Inclusive of the bounding cysteine and phenylalanine, the CDR3 is 15 residues long. Left in the record is the CDR3 DNA by itself, 45 bases read in frame from the first base. CDR1 ENHRY and CDR2 SYGVKD were looked up in the germline V gene. This clonotype was detected a few times. Its antigen has not been determined. It has no much larger one-base neighbor in the sample; base qualities were not kept. All donors were healthy Caucasians. Three pairs of female monozygotic twins, all aged about 18 to 29 years, were included in the twin cohort. Peripheral blood mononuclear cells were used as the source from which RNA for TCR libraries was isolated. These same records also appear under a second study, on yellow fever vaccine responses in identical twins. In that second paper, the authors write: The T cell response to vaccination in identical twins was reported by the authors to appear partly convergent and partly personalized. Focusing on identical twins, the study followed the T cell clones that responded to the vaccine, and did so with precision.

This receptor was taken from a young woman in good health. The specimen was PBMCs. The chain is assembled from TRBV10-3 and TRBJ1-5; the D gene assignment is ambiguous. The CDR3 region reads CAISRTDGSNQPQHF. DNA sequence: TGTGCCATCAGTAGGACGGACGGTAGCAATCAGCCCCAGCATTTT.